This TCR beta chain stems from a study of T cell responses to AZD1222 COVID-19 vaccine (dated by TCRdb to the early 2020s). Background for the entire study: Because spike-specific TCR depth and breadth did not differ between the two schedules, AZD1222 recipients who got a second dose at roughly 4 weeks were pooled with those who got a second dose at roughly 12 weeks. A total of approximately 230 trial participants underwent TCR sequencing, of whom 207 received two doses of AZD1222 and about 25 received two doses of the MenACWY control vaccine. Enrollment into the trials was organized by age into subgroups of 18-55, 56-69 and 70-plus years, and those subgroups contained roughly 140, 27 and 60 TCR-sequenced participants, respectively.

The time point label here, explained by the study, means: baseline before first vaccination. Samples from vaccinated people were obtained from the UK trials COV001 and COV002, which included a single-blind randomized controlled phase 2/3 trial of AZD1222 (ChAdOx1 nCoV-19) in healthy adults. For TCRbeta chain sequencing, PBMC samples from trial participants were taken at day 0 and at day 28 after the second dose. V has 4 bases trimmed and J has 9 bases trimmed; junction bases matching no gene number 11. According to the germline V gene, CDR1 reads MDHEN and CDR2 reads SYDVKM. The CDR3 spans 17 residues, from the cysteine through the phenylalanine. Here the CDR3 DNA is all that survives: 51 bases in frame from base 1. The CDR3 regions of human TCRbeta chains were subjected to immunosequencing. Under the source paper's analysis protocol: TCRs in the repertoires were compared against a reference library of SARS-CoV-2-specific TCRs that had been generated with the MIRA antigen-specificity platform. Breadth was defined as the fraction of unique TCRs that were SARS-CoV-2-associated, and depth was defined as the fraction of total T cells that were SARS-CoV-2-associated. Using the MIRA data, each spike-specific TCR was assigned both to the spike region to which the TCR was reactive and to a CD4 or CD8 class. Log10-transformed breadth and depth values were compared by one-way ANOVA with Sidak's multiple comparisons tests. The table was pulled from immuneACCESS by TCRdb, which kept in-frame rearrangements only. Such tables lose some clones; where checked, under half of the loss comes from unresolved V genes, and the rest has no known cause. From that table come the V and J calls and clone size; the DNA was used to work out D and trimming. The table for this sample lists roughly 130,000 clones; under 95% of them were counted only once. The ten largest make up 3.1% of the sample.

Overall study results and their limits: A significant rise in spike-specific TCR breadth and depth was observed after two AZD1222 doses relative to day 0 and relative to MenACWY recipients. CD4 TCRs associated with the vaccine covered the entire spike protein, and the dominant responses were in regions 160-218 and 743-854. Participants were mostly white British and included more females than males, and it was suggested by the authors that clonal diversity may have been underestimated. Only a handful of AZD1222 recipients were SARS-CoV-2 seropositive at baseline, limiting conclusions about previously exposed vaccinees. In the small 56-69-year group, the increase in depth fell short of significance, most likely because of low power. No day 14 peak-response samples were available, so repertoires were characterized only after the peak T cell response. Epitopes outside the regions mutated in the B.1.351 and B.1.1.7 variants were reportedly recognized by nearly half of the unique spike-specific TCRs.

This clone was recorded only once. What this receptor recognizes is not known. No qualities accompany the bases; no much larger clone lies one base away. In this chain, TRBV28 is recombined with TRBJ2-1; a stretch of 14 junction bases matches TRBD2. The origin of this receptor is an adult in good health. The sequenced sample was peripheral blood, obtained on day 0 of AZD1222 vaccination. The nucleotide sequence reads as follows: TGTGCCAGCAGTTCCCCGCTGGGACTAGCGGGAGACAGTGAGCAGTTCTTC. The resulting protein is CASSSPLGLAGDSEQFF. Joined to the reference TRBV28 and TRBJ2-1 proteins, this CDR3 gives the full variable domain: DVKVTQSSRYLVKRTGEKVFLECVQDMDHENMFWYRQDPGLGLRLIYFSYDVKMKEKGDIPEGYSVSREKKERFSLILESASTNQTSMYLCASSSPLGLAGDSEQFFGPGTRLTVL.